This T cell receptor beta chain was found in a study of cytomegalovirus exposure and HLA in healthy donors (dated by TCRdb to about 2017). Regarding the complete study: According to an earlier analysis of 587 of the donors, 200 million or so T cells yielded 100 million or so unique TCR beta sequences and about 300 Gb of sequence data. Among the roughly 400 genotyped donors, approximately 77% belonged to the genetic ancestry cluster associated with self-reported Caucasian donors. Among around 400 genotyped donors of the cohort, an average of about 240,000 unique TCR beta nucleotide sequences were sequenced per donor, approximately 20% of them non-productive. Rather than using new phenotypic data, the later analysis identified candidate immune exposures from TCR beta sequences and from how often those sequences occurred across donors. In a later analysis, previously published TCR beta repertoires from 550 to 700 donors were re-analyzed and high-resolution HLA genotyping was added so that TCR occurrence patterns could be studied. The study was designed to test whether signatures of past pathogen exposure could be identified by cataloging public T cell receptors. An earlier analysis of a few hundred of the donors applied high-throughput TCR beta sequencing to assess whether each TCR beta V gene segment acted as functional or pseudogenic. Donor age, sex, ethnicity and CMV serostatus were compiled alongside the repertoire data. About five DR-DQ haplotypes were treated as single units for association and clustering because of strong linkage in the cohort. In addition to the first cohort of hundreds of subjects, a separate validation cohort of around 110 different subjects was used. Class I and class II HLA loci were covered by the typing at four-digit resolution. In a later genetic analysis, genome-wide SNP genotypes for about three fifths of the roughly 670 donors were used, and that subset was treated as a discovery cohort. An early release that covered fewer than 800 HLA-typed donors contained approximately 300 gigabases of sequencing data and approximately 85 million unique TCR sequences. The study combined high-throughput TCR immunosequencing, statistical association of individual TCRs with disease status, and machine learning to predict cytomegalovirus infection status. The study profiled the T cell repertoires of under 700 subjects by immunosequencing and related them to cytomegalovirus serostatus. The number of typed donors differed by locus: 629-630 for A, B, C, DRB1 and DQB1; some 540 for DQA1; 606 for DPA1; and 450 to 480 for DPB1. All discovery cohort repertoires had been generated using a single sequencing platform. Study-wide conclusions, independent of this receptor: In a later analysis, HLA-associated TCR beta chains were found to be more clonally expanded and to have lower generation probabilities than equally common non-associated chains. A later analysis found that most CMV-associated TCR beta chains appeared HLA-restricted, with HLA associations seemingly driven largely by CMV exposure. Presence/absence analyses assumed roughly uniform sequencing depth across donors, an assumption that may not hold. A later analysis found that TCR association rates varied across HLA loci, with DRB1 alleles showing the most associated TCRs and HLA-C alleles the fewest. Cytomegalovirus status was reported to be diagnosed by the classifier with high specificity and sensitivity in both the original and validation cohorts. The cohort was sequenced for TCR beta chains only, and without alpha or paired-chain data the features that could be detected were limited. The authors suggested that the approach could potentially be extended to other disease states and immunological phenotypes. Some IMGT-functional V segments, including TRBV6-2 and TRBV6-3, could not be told apart with the 87-base-pair reads, so those segments were excluded. The earlier analysis of approximately 590 of the donors excluded around 17 rarely observed V segments, including chromosome 9 orphons, because counts were too low. In an earlier analysis of more than 450 of the donors, most TCR beta V segments were observed in productive rearrangements about 90% or about 30% of the time, broadly matching IMGT annotations. A further reported finding was that TCR beta sequences accurately predicted the HLA-A and HLA-B alleles for most subjects in the first cohort. A later genetic analysis associated a missense DCLRE1C variant with V-gene and J-gene trimming of TCR beta chains, and an independent cohort replicated the association. A cluster of highly shared sequence variants was judged likely to be a technical artifact of the sequencing pipeline. At a false discovery rate of 0.05, a later analysis linked about 16,000 TCR beta sequences to specific HLA alleles. Assigning TCR associations to individual alleles was difficult when HLA alleles, especially DR and DQ, strongly co-occurred. Linkage disequilibrium might explain the correlated functional status among segregating V segments, but an unknown experimental factor could not be excluded. The study listed 150 to 200 TCR beta chains as associated with cytomegalovirus. Because some donors lacked HLA typing at each locus, the association tests relied only on the typed subset. A later genetic analysis reported fewer N-insertions in productive TCRs among donors in an Asian-associated ancestry cluster than the roughly 720-donor mean. Immune exposure information for the cohort was limited to CMV serostatus. Across donors, most TCR sequences were observed very rarely, whereas some public TCRs were present in many individuals. In vitro tests confirmed that a few of the cytomegalovirus-associated TCR beta chains recognize cytomegalovirus antigens. In a later analysis, several top co-occurrence clusters were reported to appear linked to parvovirus B19, influenza, CMV and Epstein-Barr virus.

Receptors were amplified or captured by the immunoSEQ multiplex PCR assay. The multiplex PCR relied on a mix of 60 forward primers for TCR Vbeta segments and 13 reverse primers for TCR Jbeta segments. A multiplex PCR assay on genomic DNA amplified the CDR3 region of rearranged TCR beta genes. The amplified TCR beta libraries were sequenced on the Illumina HiSeq System as 87-base-pair reads. The study's own analysis went as follows. In a later analysis, 77 million or so unique TCR beta chains were counted across the roughly 670 repertoires, and approximately 9.9 million of these chains were shared by at least two donors. A nearest-neighbor algorithm error-corrected the raw reads and collapsed the reads into unique sequences, merging closely related sequences to remove PCR and sequencing errors. To assign V, D and J gene segments, CDR3 sequences were aligned to IMGT reference sequences. Each retained sequence needed at least a six-nucleotide match to both a V gene segment and a J gene segment. A rearrangement was called productive if the CDR3 had no stop codons and remained in frame with V and J, and every other rearrangement was called non-productive. CDR3 was defined according to IMGT convention as the region running from the second conserved V-encoded cysteine to the conserved J-encoded phenylalanine. The earlier analysis of about 530 of the donors excluded any sequence lacking an unambiguous match to a single V gene segment. An earlier analysis of 587 of the donors called V segments functional above 56.7% productive rearrangements and segregating when the between-donor standard deviation exceeded 5%. A statistical classification framework was built to diagnose cytomegalovirus status from the catalog of TCR beta chain sequences. A later analysis assigned V and J genes by comparing TCR nucleotide sequences with IMGT/GENE-DB human TR gene sequences. A later analysis assigned CDR3 sequences and most-parsimonious VDJ recombination scenarios with the TCRdist pipeline. In a later analysis, each TCR beta chain was defined by its CDR3 amino acid sequence together with its V-gene family, and reads lacking a unique V-gene family were excluded. As a way to deal with suspected cross-contamination and a sequencing artifact, a later analysis dropped hundreds of nucleotide sequences that were highly shared and had low generation probability. For each public chain, a later analysis derived a clonal expansion index from normalized ranks of inferred template counts within each repertoire. In a later analysis, generation probabilities were computed using a VDJ recombination model fitted to out-of-frame rearrangements, and the results were checked against IGoR. Hypergeometric tests were used in a later analysis to score TCR-TCR, TCR-HLA and TCR-CMV co-occurrence, with a repertoire-size bias correction applied to the TCR pairs. To estimate false discovery rates, a later analysis permuted the HLA or CMV assignments 20 times. A later analysis grouped co-occurring TCRs with DBSCAN, adding TCRdist sequence similarity when clustering within HLA-allele-positive subsets. For co-occurrence clustering, repertoires with fewer than 30,000 or more than 120,000 public chains were excluded, along with roughly five repertoires with anomalous nucleotide sharing. TCRdb stores this immuneACCESS table with in-frame sequences only. Part of the clones is absent; in the studies checked, under half of the shortfall reflects unresolved V genes, and no reason is known for the rest. D and trimming come from the DNA, and the V and J calls and clone size come from that table. This sample lists some 86,000 clones; roughly 77% were detected once. Together, the top ten hold roughly 14% of the sample.

The cohort comprised approximately 700 healthy bone marrow donors. At the time of sampling, all cohort members were nominally healthy, though unrecorded immune exposures were likely present. The donor was CMV seropositive and belonged to the group of some 290 seropositive cohort members. A peripheral blood sample was collected from each donor, and TCR beta sequencing was performed on peripheral blood mononuclear cells. The Qiagen DNeasy Blood Extraction Kit was used to extract genomic DNA from the blood cell samples. V is cut by 5 bases and J by 4 bases, and the space between the germline ends is 14 bases. CDR1 and CDR2 are read off the germline V gene as MNHEY and SVGAGI. Spanning cysteine to phenylalanine, the CDR3 consists of 14 amino acids. Left in the record is the CDR3 DNA by itself, 42 bases read in frame from the first base. Of note for this clone: No antigen is known for it. No base quality values were provided; no much bigger clone lies one nucleotide off.

The sample was PBMCs. The TCR was taken from a woman aged 40 to 50 in good health and CMV-seropositive. The chain is encoded by TRBV6-5 joined to TRBJ1-1, with the D segment identity uncertain. The DNA sequence follows: TGTGCCAGCAGTCCAGACCCCGGGAGCACTGAAGCTTTCTTT. This translates into CASSPDPGSTEAFF.